A single sample gave rise to the 9 T cell receptor beta chains below, sequenced in a study of blood T cells in healthy people across ages (dated by TCRdb to between 2014 and 2016). Receptors were amplified or captured by 5' RACE. The second PCR ran for about 6 to 11 cycles and used a J-beta primer mix along with a sample-barcoded 5' primer. TCRdb applied fastp at Q25 and MiXCR to the public reads, then kept only in-frame beta chains. Each entry merges the rows of one CDR3 protein and shows their most common DNA and genes. The table for this sample lists some 1,800,000 distinct CDR3 sequences; around 40% of them were counted only once. The ten top clones hold 23% of the sample. The sample was blood. These receptors were obtained from a human donor in good health.

A single count supports this clonotype. This sequence joins TRBV29-1 and TRBJ2-7; 7 bases are shared with TRBD1. CDR3 size: 15 residues. The germline V gene encodes CDR1 SQVTM and CDR2 ANQGSEA. V trimming: 0 bases; J trimming: 3 bases; junction bases outside the gene matches: 8. This CDR3 reads CSVEDPLRQGYEQYF. The CDR3 DNA is TGCAGCGTTGAAGATCCCCTCAGACAGGGCTACGAGCAGTACTTC.

This clonotype was recorded at least ten times. J is TRBJ2-5 and V is TRBV18, with no clear D. V was pared by 1 base and J by 4 bases, with 7 bases between. Germline loops: CDR1 KGHSH, CDR2 LQKENI. The CDR3 sequence is 13 residues long. The CDR3 here is CASSPRQAETQYF. CDR3 sequence (DNA): TGTGCCAGCTCACCACGGCAGGCAGAGACCCAGTACTTC.

The chain couples TRBV9 to TRBJ2-5; D might be TRBD1 (6 bases). The V gene's germline CDR1 is SGDLS and CDR2 YYNGEE. The V end lost 0 bases, the J end lost 11 bases, and 20 bases lay between the germline ends. CDR3 size: 15 residues. As DNA, the CDR3 is TGTGCCAGCAGCGTAGACCCCTCAGACAGGTTGGGGCAGTACTTC. It codes for CASSVDPSDRLGQYF.

The chain has TRBV28 and TRBJ2-7; D not certain. CDR1 is MDHEN, CDR2 SYDVKM, per germline. The ends were cut back, 5 bases at V and 4 bases at J, with 9 bases in the middle. The CDR3 covers 12 residues. CDR3 loop: CASSPSQYEQYF. The CDR3 DNA sequence: TGTGCCAGCAGTCCCTCCCAATACGAGCAGTACTTC.

The CDR3 spells CASRVLKHVNTGELFF. CDR3 bases: TGTGCCAGCAGAGTTCTCAAACACGTGAACACCGGGGAGCTGTTTTTT. The V call is TRBV21-1, the J call TRBJ2-2. TRBV21-1 is a listed pseudogene. The CDR3 contains 16 residues.

This chain links TRBV29-1 with TRBJ1-5; tentative D call: TRBD1 (5 bases). Germline values: CDR1 SQVTM, CDR2 ANQGSEA. Trimming took 6 bases from V and 7 from J, leaving 19 bases between them. The CDR3 covers 14 residues. CDR3 sequence: CSVPAVGVRQPQHF. The DNA for the CDR3 is TGCAGCGTACCCGCGGTGGGGGTGAGGCAGCCCCAGCATTTT. Full variable domain (rest looked up from reference TRBV29-1 and TRBJ1-5): SAVISQKPSRDICQRGTSLTIQCQVDSQVTMMFWYRQQPGQSLTLIATANQGSEATYESGFVIDKFPISRPNLTFSTLTVSNMSPEDSSIYLCSVPAVGVRQPQHFGDGTRLSIL.

This clonotype was seen only once. This chain joins TRBV7-2 and TRBJ2-5; 7 positions match TRBD1. The CDR3 is 14 residues long. Germline V gene lookup returns CDR1 SGHTA and CDR2 FQGNSA. Losses at the gene ends were 10 bases for V and 5 bases for J; bases not matched to a gene: 13. CDR3 sequence (DNA): TGTGCCACAAGCACTTTAGGGGGCAGGGAGACCCAGTACTTC. It yields the protein CATSTLGGRETQYF.

The rearrangement uses TRBV20-1 and TRBJ2-1; 11 nucleotides agree with TRBD2. V lost 6 bases to trimming and J lost 4 bases; unmatched junction nucleotides: 11. Per germline, CDR1 DFQATT and CDR2 SNEGSKA (reference sequence). This CDR3 is 16 amino acids long. This chain's CDR3 is CSATPASGGWYNEQFF. The DNA for the CDR3 is TGCAGTGCCACCCCGGCTAGCGGGGGGTGGTACAATGAGCAGTTCTTC.

This clonotype was recorded a few times. This chain connects TRBV5-5 to TRBJ2-7; D is perhaps TRBD2 (5 bases). The germline V and J ends were trimmed by 1 base and 2 bases, with 13 bases remaining between them. The CDR3 spans 15 residues. In germline, CDR1 is SGHKS, CDR2 YYEKEE (reference sequence). DNA of the CDR3: TGTGCCAGCAGCTTGACAGCGGCCTCCACCTACGAGCAGTACTTC. Residues: CASSLTAASTYEQYF.